Below are 15 T cell receptor beta chains sequenced from a single sample in a study of monozygotic twins with inflammatory bowel disease. After re-calling the 5' RACE reads, TCRdb lists one entry per CDR3 protein, DNA absent. Its table lists a few hundred thousand distinct CDR3 sequences. The sequenced sample consisted of blood. The receptors were gathered from a human donor with ulcerative colitis or Crohn's disease, or a healthy co-twin of an affected twin (not recorded which).

The chain has TRBV5-1 and TRBJ2-1; no DNA is available, so the TRBD2 call from TCRdb remains unchecked. Germline CDR1 and CDR2: SGHRS and YFSETQ. CDR3 size: 14 residues. This chain's CDR3 is CASSLGRGGNEQFF.

The chain has TRBV18 and TRBJ1-1; TCRdb designates TRBD1, a call that cannot be tested without DNA. The CDR3 runs 12 residues. Germline V gives CDR1 KGHSH, CDR2 LQKENI. CDR3 in amino acids: CASSPDTLEAFF.

The V and J genes are TRBV6-5 and TRBJ1-2; TCRdb indicates TRBD1, and absent DNA this call remains unverified. This CDR3 is 13 amino acids long. Germline CDR1 reads MNHEY; CDR2 reads SVGAGI. The CDR3 loop is CASRSDSAYGYTF.

This chain joins TRBV18 and TRBJ2-5; the D call of TRBD2 rests on TCRdb alone, since no DNA is present to check it. Germline-derived CDR1 and CDR2 are KGHSH and LQKENI. The CDR3 length is 17 residues. CDR3: CASSPIATSGAWETQYF.

The gene calls are TRBV27 and TRBJ1-1. The CDR3 runs 13 residues. Germline-derived CDR1 and CDR2 are MNHEY and SMNVEV (reference sequence). The CDR3 loop is CATMTVVGTEAFF.

The rearrangement links TRBV28 to TRBJ2-4; with no DNA, the TCRdb D assignment of TRBD1 cannot be verified. This CDR3 region has 14 residues. Germline CDR1 and CDR2: MDHEN and SYDVKM. CDR3 in amino acids: CASRGGDWGNIQYF. The complete variable domain, with remaining parts taken from reference TRBV28 and TRBJ2-4, reads DVKVTQSSRYLVKRTGEKVFLECVQDMDHENMFWYRQDPGLGLRLIYFSYDVKMKEKGDIPEGYSVSREKKERFSLILESASTNQTSMYLCASRGGDWGNIQYFGAGTRLSVL.

The V and J genes are TRBV28 and TRBJ2-5. Germline V lookup: CDR1 MDHEN, CDR2 SYDVKM. This CDR3 contains 11 residues. CDR3 loop: CASSFLSRQYF.

V gene TRBV28 combines with J gene TRBJ2-3; there is no DNA to check the TCRdb D call of TRBD1. Germline loops: CDR1 MDHEN, CDR2 SYDVKM. The CDR3 runs 15 residues. The chain's CDR3 is CASTRGAAWRDTQYF.

The chain has TRBV12-3 or TRBV12-4 and TRBJ2-4; the D call of TRBD1 rests on TCRdb alone, since no DNA is present to check it. The CDR3 totals 15 residues. The CDR3 loop is CASTKDRGAKNIQYF.

This chain links TRBV7-8 with TRBJ2-4; lacking DNA, the TRBD2 call made by TCRdb goes unchecked. Germline CDR1 SGHVS, CDR2 FQNEAQ. The CDR3 runs to 18 residues. The CDR3 spells CASSPRGPSNLAKNIQYF. Full variable domain (missing parts from reference TRBV7-8 and TRBJ2-4): GAGVSQSPRYKVAKRGQDVALRCDPISGHVSLFWYQQALGQGPEFLTYFQNEAQLDKSGLPSDRFFAERPEGSVSTLKIQRTQQEDSAVYLCASSPRGPSNLAKNIQYFGAGTRLSVL.

The rearrangement links TRBV20-1 to TRBJ2-3. Germline CDR1 reads DFQATT; CDR2 reads SNEGSKA (reference sequence). This CDR3 comprises 11 residues. The CDR3 sequence: CSASITDTQYF.

The CDR3 reads CASSFQLAGGPKQLFF. The chain joins TRBV28 to TRBJ2-1; TCRdb selects TRBD2, and the lack of DNA leaves this call unchecked. This CDR3 has 16 amino acids. Per the germline V gene, CDR1 is MDHEN and CDR2 is SYDVKM.

The chain links TRBV11-2 to TRBJ2-7; the D call from TCRdb, TRBD1, cannot be confirmed without DNA. The CDR3 loop spans 17 amino acids. Looked up from germline, CDR1 is SGHAT and CDR2 is FQNNGV. CDR3 loop: CASSSGGTGGLTYEQYF.

The chain employs TRBV5-1 and TRBJ2-2. The germline V gene has CDR1 SGHRS and CDR2 YFSETQ. The CDR3 contains 14 residues. The CDR3 sequence: CASSSPTDTGELFF.

The chain has TRBV18 and TRBJ2-5; TCRdb's assignment of TRBD1 cannot be checked, as there is no DNA. From germline, CDR1 is KGHSH and CDR2 LQKENI. CDR3 size: 15 residues. CDR3 sequence: CASSPQRGQQETQYF.